This entry features one TCR beta chain sequence. The antigen is not known. This CDR3 is 15 amino acids long. Looked up from germline, CDR1 is SGHKS and CDR2 is YYEKEE (reference sequence). Between the trimmed V and J ends, which lost 1 base and 6 bases, there was a span of 16 bases. Here immunoSEQ multiplex PCR was the method, and the copy in TCRdb shows in-frame clones only, minus some. The sample carries roughly 120,000 clones, about 90% recorded once. This entry is derived from a study of T cell responses to AZD1222 COVID-19 vaccine. Points from the study as a whole: Donors were largely white British and mainly female; clonal diversity was possibly underestimated. Repertoires were collected only later (after the peak T cell response had occurred).

The material was peripheral blood, obtained 28 days after the second AZD1222 dose. This clonotype was obtained from an adult who received the AZD1222 COVID-19 vaccine. The V call is TRBV5-5, the J call TRBJ1-2; D possibly corresponds to TRBD1 (5 bases). CDR3 in DNA: TGTGCCAGCAGCTTGACTCCGGGACTGACAGATGGCTACACCTTC. Translation: CASSLTPGLTDGYTF.